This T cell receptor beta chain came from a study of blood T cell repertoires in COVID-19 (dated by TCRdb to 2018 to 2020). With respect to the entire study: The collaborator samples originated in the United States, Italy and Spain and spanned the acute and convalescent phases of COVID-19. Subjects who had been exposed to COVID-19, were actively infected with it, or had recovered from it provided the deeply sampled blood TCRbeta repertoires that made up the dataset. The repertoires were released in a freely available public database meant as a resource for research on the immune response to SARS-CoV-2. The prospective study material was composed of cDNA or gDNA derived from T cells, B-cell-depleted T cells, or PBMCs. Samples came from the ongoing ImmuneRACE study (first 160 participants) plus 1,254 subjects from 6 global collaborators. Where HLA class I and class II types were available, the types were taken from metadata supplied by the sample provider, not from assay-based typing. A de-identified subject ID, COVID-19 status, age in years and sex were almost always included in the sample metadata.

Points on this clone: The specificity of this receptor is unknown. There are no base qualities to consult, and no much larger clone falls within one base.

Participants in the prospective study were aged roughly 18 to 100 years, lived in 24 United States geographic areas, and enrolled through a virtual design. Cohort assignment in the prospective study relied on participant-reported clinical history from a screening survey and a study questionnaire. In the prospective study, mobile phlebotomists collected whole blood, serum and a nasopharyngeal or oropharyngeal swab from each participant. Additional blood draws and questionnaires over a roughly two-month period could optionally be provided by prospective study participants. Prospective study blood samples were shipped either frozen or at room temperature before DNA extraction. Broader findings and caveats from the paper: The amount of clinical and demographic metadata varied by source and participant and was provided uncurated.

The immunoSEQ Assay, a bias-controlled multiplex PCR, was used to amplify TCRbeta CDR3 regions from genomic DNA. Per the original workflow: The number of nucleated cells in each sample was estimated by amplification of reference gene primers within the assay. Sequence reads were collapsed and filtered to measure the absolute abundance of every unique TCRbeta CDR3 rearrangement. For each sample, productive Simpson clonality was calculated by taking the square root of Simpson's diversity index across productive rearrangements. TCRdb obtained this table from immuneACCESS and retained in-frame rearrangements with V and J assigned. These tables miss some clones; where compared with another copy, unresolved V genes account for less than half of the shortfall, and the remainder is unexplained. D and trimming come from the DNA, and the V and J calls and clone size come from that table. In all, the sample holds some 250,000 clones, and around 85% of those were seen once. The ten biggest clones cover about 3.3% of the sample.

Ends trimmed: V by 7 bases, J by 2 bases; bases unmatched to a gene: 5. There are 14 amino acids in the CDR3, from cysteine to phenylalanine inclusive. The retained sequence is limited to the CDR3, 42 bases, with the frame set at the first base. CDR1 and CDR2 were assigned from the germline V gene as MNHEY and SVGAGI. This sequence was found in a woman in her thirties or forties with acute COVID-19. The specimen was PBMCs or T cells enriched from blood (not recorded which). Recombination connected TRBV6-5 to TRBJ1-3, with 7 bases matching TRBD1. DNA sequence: TGTGCCAGCAAGGGGGCGACCCCTGGAAACACCATATATTTT. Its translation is CASKGATPGNTIYF.